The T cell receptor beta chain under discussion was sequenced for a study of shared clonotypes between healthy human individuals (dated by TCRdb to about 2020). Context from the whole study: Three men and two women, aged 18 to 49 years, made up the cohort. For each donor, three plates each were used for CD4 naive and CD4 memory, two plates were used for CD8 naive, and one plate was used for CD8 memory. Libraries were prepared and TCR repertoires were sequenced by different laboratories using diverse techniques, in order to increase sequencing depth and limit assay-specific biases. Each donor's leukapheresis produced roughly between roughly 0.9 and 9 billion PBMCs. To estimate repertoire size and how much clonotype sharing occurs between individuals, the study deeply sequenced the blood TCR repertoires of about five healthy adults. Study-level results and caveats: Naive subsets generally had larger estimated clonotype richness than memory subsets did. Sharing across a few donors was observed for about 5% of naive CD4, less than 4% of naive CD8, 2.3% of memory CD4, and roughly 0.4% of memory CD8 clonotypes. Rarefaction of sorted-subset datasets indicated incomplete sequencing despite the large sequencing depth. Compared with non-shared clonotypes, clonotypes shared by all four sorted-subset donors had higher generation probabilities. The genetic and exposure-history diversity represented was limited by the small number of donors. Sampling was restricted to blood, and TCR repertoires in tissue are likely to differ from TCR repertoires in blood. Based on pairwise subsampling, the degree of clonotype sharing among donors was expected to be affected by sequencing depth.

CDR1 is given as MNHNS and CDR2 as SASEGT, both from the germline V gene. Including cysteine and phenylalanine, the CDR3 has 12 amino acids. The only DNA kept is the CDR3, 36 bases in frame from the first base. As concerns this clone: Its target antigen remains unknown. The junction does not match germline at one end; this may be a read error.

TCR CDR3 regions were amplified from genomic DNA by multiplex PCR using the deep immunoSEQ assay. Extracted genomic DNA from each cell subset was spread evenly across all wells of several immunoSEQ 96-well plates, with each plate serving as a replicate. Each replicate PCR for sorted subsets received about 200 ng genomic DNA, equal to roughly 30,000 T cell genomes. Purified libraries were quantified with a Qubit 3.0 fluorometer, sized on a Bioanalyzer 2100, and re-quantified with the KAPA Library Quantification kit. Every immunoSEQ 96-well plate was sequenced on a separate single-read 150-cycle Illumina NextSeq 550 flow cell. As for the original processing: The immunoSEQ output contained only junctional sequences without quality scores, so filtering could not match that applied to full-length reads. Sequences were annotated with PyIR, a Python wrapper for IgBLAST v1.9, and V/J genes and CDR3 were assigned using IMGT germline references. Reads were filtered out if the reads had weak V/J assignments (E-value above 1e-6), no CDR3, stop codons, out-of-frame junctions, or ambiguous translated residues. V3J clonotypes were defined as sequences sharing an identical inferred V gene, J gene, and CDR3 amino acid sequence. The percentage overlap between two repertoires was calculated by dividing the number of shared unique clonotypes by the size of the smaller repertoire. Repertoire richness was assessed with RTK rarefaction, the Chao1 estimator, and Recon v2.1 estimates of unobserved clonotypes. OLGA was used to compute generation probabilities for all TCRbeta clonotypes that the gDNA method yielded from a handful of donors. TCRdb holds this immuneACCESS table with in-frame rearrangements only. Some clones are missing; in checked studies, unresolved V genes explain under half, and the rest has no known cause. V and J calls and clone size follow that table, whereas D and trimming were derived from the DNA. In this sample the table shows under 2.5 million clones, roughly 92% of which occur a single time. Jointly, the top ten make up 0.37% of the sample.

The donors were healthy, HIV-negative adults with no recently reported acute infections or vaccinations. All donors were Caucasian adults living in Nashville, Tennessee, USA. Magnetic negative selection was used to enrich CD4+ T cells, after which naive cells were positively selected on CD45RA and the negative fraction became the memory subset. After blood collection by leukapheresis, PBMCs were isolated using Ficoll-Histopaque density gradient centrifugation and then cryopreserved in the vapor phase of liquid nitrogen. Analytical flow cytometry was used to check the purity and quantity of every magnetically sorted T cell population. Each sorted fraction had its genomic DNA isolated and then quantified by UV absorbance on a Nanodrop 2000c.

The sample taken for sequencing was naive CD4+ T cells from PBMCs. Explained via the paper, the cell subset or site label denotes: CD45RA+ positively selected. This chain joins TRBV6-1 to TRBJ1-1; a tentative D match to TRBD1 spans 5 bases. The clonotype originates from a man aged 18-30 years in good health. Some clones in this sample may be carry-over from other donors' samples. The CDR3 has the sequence CASSPGRAGAYF. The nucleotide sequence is TGTGCCAGCAGCCCGGGTCGAGCCGGGGCCTACTTT.